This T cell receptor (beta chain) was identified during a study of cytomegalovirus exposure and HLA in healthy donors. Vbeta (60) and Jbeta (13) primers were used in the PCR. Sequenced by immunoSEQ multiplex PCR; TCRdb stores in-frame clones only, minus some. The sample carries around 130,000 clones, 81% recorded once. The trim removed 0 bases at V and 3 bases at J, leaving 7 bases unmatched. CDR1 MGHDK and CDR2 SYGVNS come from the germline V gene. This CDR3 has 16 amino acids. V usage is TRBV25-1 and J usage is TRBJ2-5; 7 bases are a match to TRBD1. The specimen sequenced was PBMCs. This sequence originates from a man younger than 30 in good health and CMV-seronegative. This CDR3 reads CASSEYMRGREETQYF. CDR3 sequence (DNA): TGTGCCAGCAGTGAATATATGAGGGGGCGAGAAGAGACCCAGTACTTC.